Following are 25 T cell receptor beta chains from one sample sequenced in a study of blood T cell repertoires in COVID-19. Measured with immunoSEQ multiplex PCR; TCRdb has only the in-frame clones, and not every one. The sample has around 16,000 clones; about 88% are singletons. Material: peripheral blood. The receptors originated from a human donor in a cohort sampled during active COVID-19.

The V and J genes are TRBV5-1 and TRBJ2-7, with D hard to call. CDR3 length: 15 residues. Trimming cost V 0 bases and J 2 bases, with 12 bases left between them. Germline V lookup: CDR1 SGHRS, CDR2 YFSETQ. CDR3: CASSLDRDFAYEQYF. In DNA form, the CDR3 reads TGCGCCAGCAGCTTGGATAGAGACTTCGCCTACGAGCAGTACTTC. The complete variable domain, with remaining parts taken from reference TRBV5-1 and TRBJ2-7, reads KAGVTQTPRYLIKTRGQQVTLSCSPISGHRSVSWYQQTPGQGLQFLFEYFSETQRNKGNFPGRFSGRQFSNSRSEMNVSTLELGDSALYLCASSLDRDFAYEQYFGPGTRLTVT.

The chain employs TRBV7-6 and TRBJ1-6; maybe TRBD1 (5 bases). The V and J ends lost 0 bases and 10 bases respectively, with 13 bases between them. Germline V lookup: CDR1 SGHVS, CDR2 FNYEAQ. The CDR3 has 15 amino acids. The CDR3 is CASSLAGQGRSPLHF. CDR3 DNA: TGTGCCAGCAGCTTAGCCGGGCAGGGAAGATCACCCCTCCACTTT.

This chain joins TRBV10-3 and TRBJ2-1, with D possibly being TRBD1 (5 bases). Germline V gene lookup returns CDR1 ENHRY and CDR2 SYGVKD. Trimming shortened V by 3 bases and J by 8 bases, and 11 bases separated the two germline ends. CDR3 length: 13 residues. DNA of the CDR3: TGTGCCATCAGTGACCAGGGTTCGGATGAGCAGTTCTTC. Translating gives CAISDQGSDEQFF.

This clone was recorded a few times. The chain links TRBV7-9 to TRBJ1-3, with D possibly TRBD1 on 6 matching bases. Germline V gene data show CDR1 as SEHNR and CDR2 as FQNEAQ (reference sequence). This CDR3 comprises 17 residues. Trimming removed 2 bases at V and 0 bases at J, with 14 bases between. CDR3 protein: CASSLRSTGYSGNTIYF. The CDR3 DNA is TGTGCCAGCAGCTTAAGGTCGACAGGCTACTCTGGAAACACCATATATTTT.

The chain employs TRBV19 and TRBJ2-1, with 9 bases that match TRBD1. CDR3 length: 18 residues. Germline CDR1 is LNHDA and CDR2 is SQIVND (reference sequence). V dropped 6 bases and J dropped 4; count of bases not matched to a gene: 16. Here the CDR3 reads CASSRERDWGQGYNEQFF. CDR3 nucleotide sequence: TGTGCCAGTAGCAGGGAAAGGGACTGGGGACAGGGTTACAATGAGCAGTTCTTC. The complete variable domain, with remaining parts taken from reference TRBV19 and TRBJ2-1, reads DGGITQSPKYLFRKEGQNVTLSCEQNLNHDAMYWYRQDPGQGLRLIYYSQIVNDFQKGDIAEGYSVSREKKESFPLTVTSAQKNPTAFYLCASSRERDWGQGYNEQFFGPGTRLTVL.

The chain links TRBV3-1 (or the pseudogene TRBV3-2) to TRBJ2-5; D is ambiguous. V dropped 0 bases and J dropped 5 bases, with 7 bases sitting between them. Germline loops: CDR1 LGHDT, CDR2 YNNKEL (reference sequence). This CDR3 is 13 amino acids long. As DNA, the CDR3 is TGTGCCAGCAGCCAAGATCGTTTGGAGACCCAGTACTTC. This sequence encodes CASSQDRLETQYF.

The chain recombines TRBV7-3 with TRBJ2-5, with 8 bases identical to TRBD2. The CDR3 has 13 amino acids. The trim removed 5 bases at V and 2 bases at J, leaving 1 base unmatched. CDR1 is SGHTA and CDR2 is FQGTGA in the germline V gene. The CDR3 sequence is CASSRGGQETQYF. The DNA of the CDR3 is TGTGCCAGCAGCCGGGGGGGTCAAGAGACCCAGTACTTC.

This clone showed up just once. The chain recombines TRBV19 with TRBJ2-1, with a weak D call TRBD1 (5 bases). The CDR3 runs 18 residues. CDR1 is LNHDA, CDR2 SQIVND, per germline (reference sequence). V gave up 0 bases and J gave up 3 bases, with 18 bases separating them. The chain's CDR3 is CASSIDDGHPGDYNEQFF. CDR3 in DNA: TGTGCCAGTAGTATAGATGACGGACACCCTGGGGACTACAATGAGCAGTTCTTC.

The V call is TRBV12-5, the J call TRBJ1-1; the D gene is possibly TRBD1 (5 bases). This CDR3 has 16 residues. In germline, CDR1 is LGHNT, CDR2 FRNRAP. The V gene lost 2 bases and the J gene lost 4 bases, with 17 bases spanning the gap. CDR3 loop: CASGLRGSGLGTEAFF. DNA of the CDR3: TGTGCTAGTGGTTTGCGGGGGAGCGGGCTCGGCACTGAAGCTTTCTTT.

The chain employs TRBV9 and TRBJ1-2; D is undetermined. CDR3 length: 15 residues. The V gene's germline CDR1 is SGDLS and CDR2 YYNGEE. Trimming removed 4 bases from V and 5 bases from J, with 18 bases in between. The CDR3 sequence is CASSPKSGITYGYTF. CDR3 sequence (DNA): TGTGCCAGCAGCCCAAAGAGCGGGATTACATATGGCTACACCTTC.

This clone was counted once. The CDR3 sequence: CASRDRGQMANVLTF. DNA for the CDR3: TGTGCCAGTAGGGACAGGGGGCAAATGGCCAACGTCCTGACTTTC. The V gene is TRBV19, the J gene TRBJ2-6; 11 positions agree with TRBD1. This CDR3 is 15 amino acids long. In germline, CDR1 is LNHDA, CDR2 SQIVND (reference sequence). V shed 6 bases, J shed 6 bases, and the junction held 4 bases outside the gene matches.

The rearrangement links TRBV4-2 to TRBJ1-4; D is undetermined. The CDR3 totals 18 residues. Trimming pared 0 bases from V and 0 bases from J, leaving 14 bases between. CDR1 is LGHNA and CDR2 is YNFKEQ in the germline V gene. The CDR3: CASSQEWASPATNEKLFF. The CDR3 coding sequence is TGTGCCAGCAGCCAAGAATGGGCCAGCCCTGCAACTAATGAAAAACTGTTTTTT.

The V gene is TRBV4-2, the J gene TRBJ2-3, with D unclear. The CDR3 sequence is 15 residues long. CDR1 is LGHNA and CDR2 is YNFKEQ in the germline V gene. Trimming shortened V by 3 bases and J by 1 base, and 11 bases separated the two germline ends. CDR3: CASSQRRVGTDTQYF. Written as DNA, the CDR3 is TGTGCCAGCAGCCAGCGCCGGGTAGGCACAGATACGCAGTATTTT.

The chain has TRBV4-3 and TRBJ2-3; 11 nucleotides match TRBD1. CDR1 is LGHNA and CDR2 is YSLEER in the germline V gene. With V trimmed by 0 bases and J by 5 bases, 7 bases remained unmatched. This CDR3 is built from 17 residues. The CDR3, as DNA: TGCGCCAGCAGCCAAGAAGGGGGGACAGGGGGTCGAGATACGCAGTATTTT. It translates to CASSQEGGTGGRDTQYF.

The V call is TRBV5-4, the J call TRBJ2-5; D might be TRBD2 (5 bases). This CDR3 has 15 amino acids. Deletions cut 1 base from V and 6 bases from J, with 16 bases between. Germline V gene sequence: CDR1 SGHNT, CDR2 YYREEE (reference sequence). In DNA form, the CDR3 reads TGTGCCAGCAGCTTGAACATGGACTCAGGCAAGACCCAGTACTTC. This translates into CASSLNMDSGKTQYF.

This clone has a single count. The chain carries TRBV6-5 and TRBJ1-2; 8 nucleotides match TRBD1. This CDR3 comprises 14 residues. Unmatched junction bases numbered 8, after V lost 2 bases and J lost 9 bases. The germline V gene encodes CDR1 MNHEY and CDR2 SVGAGI. The CDR3 protein is CASSYTGQGGSYTF. The CDR3 DNA follows: TGTGCCAGCAGTTACACCGGACAGGGTGGCAGCTACACCTTC.

This clone occurred once. V usage is TRBV7-2 and J usage is TRBJ2-1, with D unresolved. Trimming pared 0 bases from V and 0 bases from J, leaving 12 bases between. CDR1 and CDR2 from the germline V gene are SGHTA and FQGNSA. The CDR3 extends over 17 amino acids. In DNA, the CDR3 is TGTGCCAGCAGCTTAGCCGCCACGCCGAGCTCCTACAATGAGCAGTTCTTC. Residues: CASSLAATPSSYNEQFF.

The V call is TRBV9, the J call TRBJ2-1; D perhaps matches TRBD1 (5 bases). The germline CDR1 and CDR2 sequences are SGDLS and YYNGEE. CDR3 length equals 14 residues. Trimming pared 4 bases from V and 6 bases from J, leaving 14 bases between. DNA for the CDR3: TGTGCCAGCAGCTTCCAAGAACAGGTCAATGAGCAGTTCTTC. Amino acid sequence: CASSFQEQVNEQFF.

This clone is medium-sized within its sample. For the CDR3, the DNA is TGTGCCAGGAGCCGCGAGGACTATGGCTACACCTTC. This sequence encodes CARSREDYGYTF. The chain carries TRBV28 and TRBJ1-2; D gene ambiguous. V lost 9 bases, J lost 3 bases, and 11 bases lay in between. Germline V gene data show CDR1 as MDHEN and CDR2 as SYDVKM. This CDR3 region has 12 residues.

The V and J genes are TRBV6-2 or TRBV6-3 and TRBJ2-2; perhaps TRBD2 as D (5 bases). The V gene's germline CDR1 is MNHEY and CDR2 SVGEGT. V was pared by 4 bases and J by 4 bases, with 13 bases between. The CDR3 length is 15 residues. CDR3 nucleotides: TGTGCCAGCAGTTGGCGGGTAACCTCCACCGGGGAGCTGTTTTTT. Translating it yields CASSWRVTSTGELFF.

This clone was recorded once. The V gene is TRBV12-3 or TRBV12-4, the J gene TRBJ2-7; unclear D gene. The CDR3 totals 13 residues. Trimming shortened V by 2 bases and J by 3 bases, and 8 bases separated the two germline ends. This CDR3 reads CASSLYYYYEQYF. In DNA, the CDR3 is TGTGCCAGCAGTTTATACTATTACTACGAGCAGTACTTC.

This chain joins TRBV21-1 and TRBJ1-1; the DNA was not compared with TRBD1, the D call given in the table. TRBV21-1 is deemed a pseudogene. CDR3 length: 14 amino acids. Here the CDR3 reads CASSKDAGGSEAFF. DNA for the CDR3: TGTGCCAGCAGCAAAGACGCAGGGGGGTCTGAAGCTTTCTTT.

In this sample, this clone turned up once. The CDR3 DNA is TGCGCCAGCAGCTTCGGGTCTACCCTCACAGATACGCAGTATTTT. It codes for CASSFGSTLTDTQYF. The chain employs TRBV5-1 and TRBJ2-3; D uncertain. The CDR3 contains 15 residues. The V gene's germline CDR1 is SGHRS and CDR2 YFSETQ. V shed 2 bases and J shed 2 bases, with 12 bases lying between them.

This rearrangement joins TRBV19 to TRBJ1-4; a possible D gene is TRBD1 (6 bases). Trimming took 3 bases from V and 7 from J, leaving 9 bases between them. The CDR3 length is 13 residues. Germline loops: CDR1 LNHDA, CDR2 SQIVND (reference sequence). CDR3 coding DNA: TGTGCCAGTAGTATCCAGGGGCCTGAAAAACTGTTTTTT. As protein: CASSIQGPEKLFF.

The chain uses TRBV6-6 and TRBJ1-1; D call uncertain. This CDR3 is 14 amino acids long. Germline CDR1 reads MNHNY; CDR2 reads SVGAGI (reference sequence). Trimming left V 0 bases short and J 0 bases short, with 5 bases between. The CDR3 DNA reads TGTGCCAGCAGTTACTCCAACATGAACACTGAAGCTTTCTTT. Translated: CASSYSNMNTEAFF.